This T cell receptor (beta chain) was recovered during a study of blood T cells in healthy people across ages. A sample-barcoded 5' primer and a J-beta primer mix were used in a second PCR of about 7 to 11 cycles. With 12 random nucleotides, a template-switch adaptor tagged each individual cDNA molecule. TCRdb re-derived calls from the 5' RACE reads in MiXCR, one entry per CDR3 protein. The data show some 640,000 distinct CDR3 sequences, approximately 30% seen once. CDR1 and CDR2 from the germline V gene are SEHNR and FQNEAQ (reference sequence). V was shortened by 3 bases and J by 1 base, with 15 bases between the two germline ends. This CDR3 is 16 amino acids long. This clonotype was recorded at least ten times. Its antigen is not known. Whole-study results and caveats: Greater diversity and more naive CD4+ cells were seen in long-lived donors than in aged donors.

The receptor's source is a woman aged 80 or over in good health. The chain is built from TRBV7-9 and TRBJ2-5; D gene ambiguous. The sequenced sample consisted of blood. CDR3 region: CASSLRSDFTQETQYF. The DNA for the CDR3 is TGTGCCAGCAGCTTGAGATCTGATTTTACCCAAGAGACCCAGTACTTC.